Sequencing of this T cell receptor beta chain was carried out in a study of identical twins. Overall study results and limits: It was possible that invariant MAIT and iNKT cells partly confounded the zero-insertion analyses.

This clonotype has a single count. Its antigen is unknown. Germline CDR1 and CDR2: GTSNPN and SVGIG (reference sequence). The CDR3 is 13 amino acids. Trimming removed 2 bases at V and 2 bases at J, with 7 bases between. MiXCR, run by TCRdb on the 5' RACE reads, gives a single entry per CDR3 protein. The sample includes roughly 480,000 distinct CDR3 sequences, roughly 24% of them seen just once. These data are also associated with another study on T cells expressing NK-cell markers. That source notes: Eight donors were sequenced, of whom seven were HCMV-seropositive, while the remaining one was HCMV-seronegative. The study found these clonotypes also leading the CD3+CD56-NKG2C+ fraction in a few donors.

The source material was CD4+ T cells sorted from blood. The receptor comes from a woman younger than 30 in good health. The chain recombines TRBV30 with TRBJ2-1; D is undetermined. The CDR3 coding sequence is TGTGCCTGGAGTCGGCAGGCCTACAATGAGCAGTTCTTC. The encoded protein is CAWSRQAYNEQFF.